This TCR beta chain was recovered during a study of CD8+ T cells in alopecia areata. Study details: Treated patients were dosed with oral tofacitinib, taking 5 to 10 mg twice daily.

The germline CDR1 and CDR2 sequences are SGHRS and YFSETQ. CDR3 size: 12 residues. Trimming took off 2 bases at V and 4 bases at J, with 6 bases between the two ends. RNA was extracted and reverse transcribed into cDNA as the sequencing template. Assay: immunoSEQ multiplex PCR; the TCRdb copy retains only in-frame clones and omits some. Counted here are more than 200,000 clones, roughly two thirds occurring once; the ten biggest clones make up 1.2%. Concerning this clone itself: The antigen is not known. The sample has other DNA sequences that encode this CDR3 too.

Overall study findings and caveats: Clonality in lesional scalp, especially alopecia totalis/universalis, exceeded that of normal scalp.

Sequenced material: CD4+ T cells sorted from blood, taken at week 0. The receptor comes from a human donor with alopecia areata. The J gene is TRBJ2-5, the V gene TRBV5-1, with D hard to call. The CDR3: CASSFGGETQYF. The CDR3 DNA reads as TGCGCCAGCAGCTTCGGTGGAGAGACCCAGTACTTC.